These 11 T cell receptor beta chains were sequenced from one sample in a study of blood T cell repertoires in COVID-19. TCRdb keeps only in-frame clones here, not all; method: immunoSEQ multiplex PCR. Of about 95,000 clones in the sample, roughly 80% were seen once. Sequenced sample: peripheral blood. These receptors all come from an elderly man with active or convalescent COVID-19.

The V and J genes are TRBV7-2 and TRBJ1-1; TRBD1 is a possible D gene (6 bases). The length of the CDR3 is 14 residues. Trimming shortened V by 1 base and J by 6 bases, and 12 bases separated the two germline ends. Per the germline V gene, CDR1 is SGHTA and CDR2 is FQGNSA. The CDR3 DNA reads as TGTGCCAGCAGCTTAGAAAGGGGGAGAGCTGAAGCTTTCTTT. Translated, it gives CASSLERGRAEAFF.

This clone was recorded only once. The chain recombines TRBV5-4 with TRBJ2-1; 8 bases fit TRBD2. V trimming: 1 base; J trimming: 9 bases; junction bases outside the gene matches: 9. Germline V gene sequence: CDR1 SGHNT, CDR2 YYREEE (reference sequence). The CDR3 is 15 amino acids. CDR3 in amino acids: CASSLTSGEGTEQFF. CDR3 DNA sequence: TGTGCCAGCAGCTTGACTAGCGGAGAGGGCACTGAGCAGTTCTTC.

The chain links TRBV19 to TRBJ2-1; D possibly corresponds to TRBD2 (7 bases). V lost 2 bases and J 9 bases, leaving 11 bases between the germline ends. The V gene's germline CDR1 is LNHDA and CDR2 SQIVND (reference sequence). The CDR3 runs 13 residues. The CDR3 DNA reads TGTGCCAGTAGTATAACAGGGAGGGGTGAGCAGTTCTTC. Its translation: CASSITGRGEQFF. Complete variable domain (other parts from reference TRBV19 and TRBJ2-1): DGGITQSPKYLFRKEGQNVTLSCEQNLNHDAMYWYRQDPGQGLRLIYYSQIVNDFQKGDIAEGYSVSREKKESFPLTVTSAQKNPTAFYLCASSITGRGEQFFGPGTRLTVL.

The rearrangement joins TRBV29-1 to TRBJ1-5; a possible D gene is TRBD1 (6 bases). Trimming stripped 8 bases from V and 2 bases from J, with 13 bases between. CDR3 size: 13 residues. Germline lookup yields CDR1 SQVTM and CDR2 ANQGSEA. CDR3 protein: CSIYEGGNQPQHF. The CDR3 DNA follows: TGCAGCATCTACGAGGGGGGCAATCAGCCCCAGCATTTT.

The genes are TRBV27 and TRBJ1-2; 7 nucleotides agree with TRBD1. With V trimmed by 8 bases and J by 3 bases, 12 bases remained unmatched. The CDR3 is 15 residues long. Per the germline V gene, CDR1 is MNHEY and CDR2 is SMNVEV (reference sequence). The CDR3 sequence: CASAPGQAADYGYTF. In DNA form, the CDR3 reads TGTGCCAGCGCGCCCGGACAGGCGGCTGACTATGGCTACACCTTC.

This rearrangement joins TRBV20-1 to TRBJ1-1; D gene unclear. Germline lookup yields CDR1 DFQATT and CDR2 SNEGSKA (reference sequence). V lost 5 bases and J lost 4, with 8 bases in between. CDR3 size: 11 residues. Here the CDR3 DNA reads TGCAGTGCTTCCTTTCTCACTGAAGCTTTCTTT. It is translated as CSASFLTEAFF.

The chain has TRBV19 and TRBJ1-2; 9 positions agree with TRBD1. V lost 9 bases, J lost 4 bases, and 6 bases stayed unmatched. Germline CDR1 reads LNHDA; CDR2 reads SQIVND (reference sequence). The CDR3 is 13 amino acids. This CDR3 reads CASTRDRVYGYTF. CDR3 bases: TGTGCCAGCACCCGGGACAGGGTCTATGGCTACACCTTC.

The gene calls are TRBV19 and TRBJ1-5; D gene unclear. CDR1 LNHDA and CDR2 SQIVND come from the germline V gene (reference sequence). The CDR3 consists of 15 residues. The ends were cut back, 5 bases at V and 1 base at J, with 12 bases in the middle. CDR3 protein: CASSLLAGSNQPQHF. CDR3 bases: TGTGCCAGTAGTCTCCTGGCGGGGAGCAATCAGCCCCAGCATTTT.

V is TRBV30 and J is TRBJ1-2, with TRBD1 identical over 7 bases. This CDR3 region has 15 residues. Unmatched junction bases numbered 11, after V lost 3 bases and J lost 4 bases. The germline V gene encodes CDR1 GTSNPN and CDR2 SVGIG (reference sequence). The CDR3 nucleotides read TGTGCCTGGAGGCCACGAGGACAGGTTGGCTATGGCTACACCTTC. This encodes CAWRPRGQVGYGYTF.

This chain uses TRBV7-2 with TRBJ2-5, with 8 bases fitting TRBD1. Trimming took 5 bases from V and 4 from J; bases not matched to a gene: 9. The CDR3 loop spans 15 amino acids. The germline V gene has CDR1 SGHTA and CDR2 FQGNSA. The CDR3 region is CASSPGTGTGETQYF. The CDR3 coding sequence is TGTGCCAGCAGCCCAGGGACAGGCACGGGAGAGACCCAGTACTTC.

The chain couples TRBV2 to TRBJ1-1, with 7 bases identical to TRBD1. The length of the CDR3 is 14 residues. J gave up 3 bases and V 6 bases, and 7 bases lay outside the gene matches. The germline V gene has CDR1 SNHLY and CDR2 FYNNEI. The CDR3 nucleotides read TGTGCCAGCAGCCAACAGGGGTTAGACACTGAAGCTTTCTTT. Translation: CASSQQGLDTEAFF.